This T cell receptor (beta chain) is from a study of beta chain features in type 1 diabetes. General study findings and limits: Moderate yet significant TCRB CDR3 shortening was seen in Type 1 diabetes patients in all four CD4+ subsets.

This clone showed up just a few times. Its cognate antigen is unknown. Stem cell-like memory, regulatory, central memory and naive CD4+ cells were sorted via CD45RO/CCR7/CD25/CD127/CD95/CD27. Trimming cost V 3 bases and J 5 bases; bases outside gene matches: 3. Germline V lookup: CDR1 GTSNPN, CDR2 SVGIG (reference sequence). CDR3 length: 13 amino acids. Expressed TCRB transcripts got sequenced, as all isolated RNA was reverse transcribed. Measured with immunoSEQ multiplex PCR; TCRdb has only the in-frame clones, and not every one. The repertoire holds more than 300,000 clones, with 7% to 10% as singletons.

Sample: central memory CD4+ T cells from blood. The chain carries TRBV30 and TRBJ1-4; TRBD1 matches at 7 bases. The TCR was taken from a man aged 25-45 years with type 1 diabetes. The CDR3 sequence: CAWRDRSNEKLFF. In DNA, the CDR3 is TGTGCCTGGAGGGACAGGAGCAATGAAAAACTGTTTTTT.